The 31 T cell receptor beta chains below were found in one sample sequenced in a study of spatial heterogeneity in lung cancer. Study-level findings and limits: The study found that expanded intratumoral alpha and beta TCR counts tracked tumor mutation counts.

Their cognate antigens are unknown. TCRdb passed the 5' RACE reads through MiXCR, listing each CDR3 protein once. This sample has 8,500 to 10,000 distinct CDR3 sequences, with around 8% found just once. Time point described: sample taken at primary tumor resection. Sequenced material: lung tumor tissue, taken at surgery. Receptors originate from a male donor with early-stage non-small cell lung cancer.

The sample holds many counts of this clonotype. The CDR3 DNA sequence: TGCAGCGTTGCCCCTCAGGCGACCCAGTACTTC. Translating gives CSVAPQATQYF. The genes are TRBV29-1 and TRBJ2-5; D call uncertain. Deletions cut 4 bases from V and 7 bases from J, with 10 bases between. Germline CDR1 is SQVTM and CDR2 is ANQGSEA. CDR3 length: 11 residues.

This clonotype was observed many times. The gene calls are TRBV3-1 and TRBJ2-1; D is perhaps TRBD1 or TRBD2 (6 bases each). Trimming removed 1 base at V and 7 bases at J, with 8 bases between. The CDR3 has 13 amino acids. Germline V CDR1 and CDR2: LGHDT, YNNKEL (reference sequence). Here the CDR3 reads CASSQVGGNEQFF. CDR3 in DNA: TGTGCCAGCAGCCAAGTAGGGGGGAATGAGCAGTTCTTC.

The rearrangement joins TRBV7-2 to TRBJ1-6, with D uncertain. Germline-derived CDR1 and CDR2 are SGHTA and FQGNSA. V was shortened by 0 bases and J by 7 bases, with 7 bases between the two germline ends. This CDR3 comprises 14 residues. In DNA form, the CDR3 reads TGTGCCAGCAGCTTAGCGAAGAGAAATTCACCCCTCCACTTT. It specifies CASSLAKRNSPLHF.

This clonotype was detected many times. The V and J genes are TRBV7-2 and TRBJ2-3; D gene unclear. Per germline, CDR1 SGHTA and CDR2 FQGNSA. V gave up 3 bases and J gave up 6 bases, with 4 bases separating them. CDR3 length: 11 residues. CDR3: CASSFGDTQYF. The DNA for the CDR3 is TGTGCCAGCAGCTTCGGTGATACGCAGTATTTT.

By share, this clonotype counts as medium-sized. The chain links TRBV29-1 to TRBJ2-3; D is unclear. Trimming removed 2 bases at V and 1 base at J, with 7 bases between. This CDR3 contains 13 residues. The germline gives CDR1 SQVTM, CDR2 ANQGSEA. CDR3 nucleotide sequence: TGCAGCGTTGAATGGAAGGGCACAGATACGCAGTATTTT. Amino acids: CSVEWKGTDTQYF.

The rearrangement links TRBV28 to TRBJ1-1; D is unresolved. The CDR3 length is 15 residues. The germline CDR1 and CDR2 sequences are MDHEN and SYDVKM. The V and J ends lost 6 bases and 0 bases respectively, with 14 bases between them. This chain's CDR3 is CASRSAGDLNTEAFF. CDR3 in DNA: TGTGCCAGCAGATCAGCGGGAGACCTGAACACTGAAGCTTTCTTT.

This clonotype qualifies as medium-sized. This chain uses TRBV20-1 with TRBJ2-1, with TRBD2 matching 10 bases. Per the germline V gene, CDR1 is DFQATT and CDR2 is SNEGSKA (reference sequence). The CDR3 consists of 13 residues. Losses at the gene ends were 8 bases for V and 7 bases for J; bases not matched to a gene: 8. The CDR3 sequence is CSPIAGGLNEQFF. The CDR3 nucleotides read TGCAGTCCCATAGCGGGAGGTTTAAATGAGCAGTTCTTC.

This clonotype was found many times. CDR3 loop: CASTDLKAGGQAFF. In nucleotides, the CDR3 is TGTGCCAGCACCGACTTGAAGGCAGGGGGCCAAGCTTTCTTT. The J gene is TRBJ1-1, the V gene TRBV7-9, with TRBD1 matching over 8 bases. The V segment lost 7 bases and the J segment 9 bases; nucleotides outside the gene matches: 13. There are 14 residues in the CDR3. Germline V gene lookup returns CDR1 SEHNR and CDR2 FQNEAQ (reference sequence).

The rearrangement uses TRBV12-2 and TRBJ2-3. TRBV12-2 is recorded as a pseudogene. CDR3 length: 15 residues. CDR3 bases: TGTGCAAGTCGCTCTTCACCGCCTGGGACAGATACGCAGTATTTT. Its protein is CASRSSPPGTDTQYF.

The sample holds many counts of this clonotype. The CDR3 sequence: CASSFLGVYEQYF. The DNA of the CDR3 is TGTGCCAGCAGTTTTCTGGGGGTCTACGAGCAGTACTTC. V and J are TRBV27 and TRBJ2-7; D tentatively reads TRBD1 or TRBD2 (5 bases each). The germline V gene encodes CDR1 MNHEY and CDR2 SMNVEV (reference sequence). CDR3 length equals 13 residues. The V end was cut by 3 bases, the J end by 3 bases, with 9 bases between.

This clonotype was picked up many times. The chain joins TRBV5-1 to TRBJ2-2, with TRBD2 matching 9 bases. This CDR3 is 14 amino acids long. CDR1 and CDR2 from the germline V gene are SGHRS and YFSETQ. V was clipped by 7 bases and J by 5 bases; unmatched bases: 6. In DNA, the CDR3 is TGCGCCAGCTCTAGCGGGATGGCAACCGGGGAGCTGTTTTTT. Encoded protein: CASSSGMATGELFF.

This clonotype was picked up many times. The V and J genes are TRBV11-2 and TRBJ2-1; maybe TRBD1 (5 bases). Trimming removed 6 bases from V and 15 bases from J, with 21 bases in between. The CDR3 totals 13 residues. Looked up from germline, CDR1 is SGHAT and CDR2 is FQNNGV. Here the CDR3 DNA reads TGTGCCAGCAGTTGGCAGGGCCCCTTGGGTATGTTCTTC. This sequence encodes CASSWQGPLGMFF.

This clonotype was recorded at least ten times. CDR3 nucleotide sequence: TGTGCCAGCAGCTTAGCTGCGGGGGACAGGGGGCAGTATTTT. The encoded protein is CASSLAAGDRGQYF. This chain uses TRBV7-2 with TRBJ2-3, with 10 bases identical to TRBD1. V shed 0 bases, J shed 11 bases, and the junction held 5 bases outside the gene matches. This CDR3 comprises 14 residues. Germline V gene data show CDR1 as SGHTA and CDR2 as FQGNSA.

The chain combines TRBV6-5 with TRBJ2-7; 8 bases line up with TRBD1. The length of the CDR3 is 14 residues. Germline lookup yields CDR1 MNHEY and CDR2 SVGAGI. Trimming at V came to 4 bases and at J to 4 bases, leaving 6 bases not matched to a gene. CDR3 residues: CASSLGQGFYEQYF. CDR3 coding DNA: TGTGCCAGCAGTTTAGGACAGGGATTTTACGAGCAGTACTTC.

Ten or more counts support this clonotype. V and J are TRBV7-9 and TRBJ1-2; D might be TRBD1 (6 bases). The CDR3 loop spans 15 amino acids. Trimming cost V 5 bases and J 7 bases, with 20 bases left between them. Germline-derived CDR1 and CDR2 are SEHNR and FQNEAQ (reference sequence). In DNA, the CDR3 is TGTGCCAGCAGCCCGAGGGACTCAGGGGTCGGTGGCTACACCTTC. Its translation: CASSPRDSGVGGYTF.

This rearrangement joins TRBV5-1 to TRBJ1-4, with 12 bases lining up with TRBD1. J lost 8 bases, V lost 0 bases, and 2 bases had no gene match. Germline CDR1 reads SGHRS; CDR2 reads YFSETQ. CDR3 length equals 15 residues. The CDR3, as DNA: TGCGCCAGCAGCTTGGCCGGGACAGGGGGCGAAAAACTGTTTTTT. Residues: CASSLAGTGGEKLFF.

This clonotype came up many times. This chain joins TRBV3-1 and TRBJ1-1; 10 bases agree with TRBD1. Losses at the gene ends were 1 base for V and 5 bases for J; bases not matched to a gene: 1. The length of the CDR3 is 14 residues. Germline CDR1 LGHDT, CDR2 YNNKEL (reference sequence). The CDR3 is CASSQGTGGTEAFF. The CDR3 DNA follows: TGTGCCAGCAGCCAAGGGACAGGGGGGACTGAAGCTTTCTTT.

This clonotype was observed at least ten times. The rearrangement uses TRBV4-1 and TRBJ1-1; the D gene is possibly TRBD1 (6 bases). Between the trimmed V and J ends, which lost 4 bases and 1 base, there was a span of 16 bases. The CDR3 extends over 16 amino acids. The germline CDR1 and CDR2 sequences are MGHRA and YSYEKL. Here the CDR3 DNA reads TGCGCCAGCAGCCGCCAAGAGACCAGGGGGAACACTGAAGCTTTCTTT. Translating it yields CASSRQETRGNTEAFF.

The CDR3 sequence is CSARKRGASYNEQFF. The DNA for the CDR3 is TGCAGTGCTAGAAAGCGGGGTGCGTCCTACAATGAGCAGTTCTTC. This rearrangement joins TRBV20-1 to TRBJ2-1; 7 bases are shared with TRBD2. After removal of 2 bases from V and 1 base from J, the junction contained 5 bases not matched to a gene. The CDR3 has 15 amino acids. Germline loops: CDR1 DFQATT, CDR2 SNEGSKA (reference sequence).

This clonotype was observed at least ten times. This chain uses TRBV27 with TRBJ2-7; TRBD1 or TRBD2 may be the D gene (5 bases each). Per the germline V gene, CDR1 is MNHEY and CDR2 is SMNVEV (reference sequence). The CDR3 length is 15 residues. Trimming pared 5 bases from V and 0 bases from J, leaving 14 bases between. The CDR3 bases are TGTGCCAGCAGTCCCGGGACGTCTACCTCCTACGAGCAGTACTTC. Translated: CASSPGTSTSYEQYF.

By share of the sample, this clonotype is medium-sized. The genes are TRBV7-2 and TRBJ2-2; 11 nucleotides align to TRBD2. The CDR3 spans 15 residues. Germline V lookup: CDR1 SGHTA, CDR2 FQGNSA. The V segment lost 4 bases and the J segment 7 bases; nucleotides outside the gene matches: 5. For the CDR3, the DNA is TGTGCCAGCAGCTGGGGGACTAGCGGCGACGGGGAGCTGTTTTTT. As protein: CASSWGTSGDGELFF.

As concerns this clonotype: A much larger clone lies one base from this, so it may be a read error. The chain carries TRBV28 and TRBJ1-5; 7 bases fit TRBD1. Looked up from germline, CDR1 is MDHEN and CDR2 is SYDVKM. The CDR3 loop spans 12 amino acids. The CDR3 reads CVSRGSNQPQHF. The CDR3 DNA is TGTGTCAGCAGGGGGTCCAATCAGCCCCAGCATTTT.

In this sample, this clonotype turned up many times. The V call is TRBV5-1, the J call TRBJ1-1; 7 nucleotides line up with TRBD1. V dropped 4 bases and J dropped 1; count of bases not matched to a gene: 4. Germline-derived CDR1 and CDR2 are SGHRS and YFSETQ. This CDR3 is built from 14 residues. DNA of the CDR3: TGCGCCAGCAGCGGACGACAGGGGAACACTGAAGCTTTCTTT. Protein product: CASSGRQGNTEAFF.

This clonotype was seen at least ten times. The rearrangement joins TRBV20-1 to TRBJ1-5, with no clear D. Trimming pared 5 bases from V and 5 bases from J, leaving 16 bases between. This CDR3 spans 14 amino acids. Per germline, CDR1 DFQATT and CDR2 SNEGSKA (reference sequence). This CDR3 is CSALALLGDQPQHF. The CDR3 coding sequence is TGCAGTGCTTTGGCCCTTCTCGGGGATCAGCCCCAGCATTTT.

This clonotype is categorized as medium-sized. The J gene is TRBJ2-1, the V gene TRBV27, with D possibly being TRBD1 (7 bases). CDR3 length: 17 residues. V was cut by 5 bases and J by 0 bases, with 17 bases left in between. The germline gives CDR1 MNHEY, CDR2 SMNVEV (reference sequence). This CDR3 reads CASSPGGGGSSYNEQFF. CDR3 nucleotides: TGTGCCAGCAGTCCCGGTGGAGGGGGCAGCTCCTACAATGAGCAGTTCTTC.

This clonotype was detected many times. The CDR3: CASSVAPSGTLNTEAFF. The CDR3 DNA reads as TGTGCCAGCAGCGTAGCCCCATCCGGGACACTGAACACTGAAGCTTTCTTT. The V gene is TRBV9, the J gene TRBJ1-1, with D possibly TRBD1 on 6 matching bases. Germline loops: CDR1 SGDLS, CDR2 YYNGEE. The CDR3 is made up of 17 amino acids. With 0 bases removed from V and 0 bases from J, the gap between germline ends came to 15 bases.

This clonotype was found many times. This chain joins TRBV18 and TRBJ1-5; D perhaps matches TRBD1 (6 bases). There are 15 residues in the CDR3. The ends were cut back, 2 bases at V and 0 bases at J, with 8 bases in the middle. CDR1 and CDR2 (germline): KGHSH, LQKENI. CDR3 coding DNA: TGTGCCAGCTCACCAAGGGGGGATAGCAATCAGCCCCAGCATTTT. Its translation: CASSPRGDSNQPQHF. Supplemented by reference TRBV18 and TRBJ1-5, the full variable domain reads NAGVMQNPRHLVRRRGQEARLRCSPMKGHSHVYWYRQLPEEGLKFMVYLQKENIIDESGMPKERFSAEFPKEGPSILRIQQVVRGDSAAYFCASSPRGDSNQPQHFGDGTRLSIL.

The CDR3, as DNA: TGTGCCAGCAGCTTAGTGCAGTACTACAATGAGCAGTTCTTC. Its translation is CASSLVQYYNEQFF. The V call is TRBV11-2, the J call TRBJ2-1; D is unresolved. Trimming pared 1 base from V and 3 bases from J, leaving 7 bases between. This CDR3 spans 14 amino acids. Germline loops: CDR1 SGHAT, CDR2 FQNNGV.

This clonotype has ten or more counts. The chain joins TRBV7-2 to TRBJ2-5; 8 bases agree with TRBD2. The CDR3 is made up of 15 amino acids. Germline CDR1 SGHTA, CDR2 FQGNSA. Trimming took 4 bases from V and 5 from J; bases not matched to a gene: 9. The CDR3 spells CASSSPAGAAETQYF. The CDR3 bases are TGTGCCAGCAGCTCCCCAGCGGGGGCCGCGGAGACCCAGTACTTC.

The J gene is TRBJ2-3, the V gene TRBV10-3, with 7 bases lining up with TRBD2. Trimming removed 5 bases from V and 2 bases from J; junction bases left unmatched: 7. The CDR3 covers 15 residues. Germline V CDR1 and CDR2: ENHRY, SYGVKD. CDR3 nucleotides: TGTGCCATCAGTCCCGGGACTACTGACACAGATACGCAGTATTTT. This translates into CAISPGTTDTDTQYF.

The J gene is TRBJ1-1, the V gene TRBV5-1, with 7 bases identical to TRBD1. Trimming removed 0 bases from V and 7 bases from J; junction bases left unmatched: 3. This CDR3 is built from 13 residues. Germline V CDR1 and CDR2: SGHRS, YFSETQ. CDR3 coding DNA: TGCGCCAGCAGCTTGGGGGGACAGCATGAAGCTTTCTTT. Protein: CASSLGGQHEAFF.